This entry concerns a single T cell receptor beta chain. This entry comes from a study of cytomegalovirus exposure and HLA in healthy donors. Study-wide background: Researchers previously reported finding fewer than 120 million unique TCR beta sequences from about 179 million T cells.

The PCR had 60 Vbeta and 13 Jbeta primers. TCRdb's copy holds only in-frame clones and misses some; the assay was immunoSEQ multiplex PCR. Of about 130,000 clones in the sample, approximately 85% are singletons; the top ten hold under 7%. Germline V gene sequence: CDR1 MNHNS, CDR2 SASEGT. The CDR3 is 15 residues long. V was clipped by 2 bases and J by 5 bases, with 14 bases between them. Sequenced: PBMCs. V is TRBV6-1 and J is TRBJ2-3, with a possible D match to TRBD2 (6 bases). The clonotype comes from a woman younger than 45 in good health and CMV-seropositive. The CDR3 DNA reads TGTGCCAGCAGTGAAAGTTGGTGGGGGGTAGATACGCAGTATTTT. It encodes CASSESWWGVDTQYF.